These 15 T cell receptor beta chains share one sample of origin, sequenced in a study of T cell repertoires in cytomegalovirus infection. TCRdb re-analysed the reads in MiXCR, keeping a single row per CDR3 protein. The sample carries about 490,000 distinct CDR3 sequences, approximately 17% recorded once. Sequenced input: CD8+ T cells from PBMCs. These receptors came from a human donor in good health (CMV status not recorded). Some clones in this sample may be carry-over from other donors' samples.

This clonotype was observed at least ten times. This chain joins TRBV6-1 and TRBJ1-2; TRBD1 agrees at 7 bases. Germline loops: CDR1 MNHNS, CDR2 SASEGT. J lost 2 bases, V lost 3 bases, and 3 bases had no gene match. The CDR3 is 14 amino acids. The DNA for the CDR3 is TGTGCCAGCAGTGAGCAGACAGGGAACTATGGCTACACCTTC. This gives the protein CASSEQTGNYGYTF.

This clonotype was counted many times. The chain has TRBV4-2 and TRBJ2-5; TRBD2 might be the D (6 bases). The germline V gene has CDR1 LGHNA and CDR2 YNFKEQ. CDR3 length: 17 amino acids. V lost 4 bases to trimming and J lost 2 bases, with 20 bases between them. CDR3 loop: CASSPRGAGSGQETQYF. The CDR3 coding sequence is TGTGCCAGCAGCCCTCGGGGTGCGGGAAGCGGACAAGAGACCCAGTACTTC.

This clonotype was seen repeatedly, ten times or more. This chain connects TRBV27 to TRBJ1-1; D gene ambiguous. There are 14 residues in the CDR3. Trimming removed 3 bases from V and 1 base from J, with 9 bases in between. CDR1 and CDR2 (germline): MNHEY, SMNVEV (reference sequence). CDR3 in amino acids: CASSLGRQNTEAFF. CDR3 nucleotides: TGTGCCAGCAGTTTGGGCAGGCAGAACACTGAAGCTTTCTTT.

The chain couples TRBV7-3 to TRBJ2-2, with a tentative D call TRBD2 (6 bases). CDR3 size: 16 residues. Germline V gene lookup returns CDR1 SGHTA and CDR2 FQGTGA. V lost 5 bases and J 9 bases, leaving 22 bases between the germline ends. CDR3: CASSARRGAKTRELFF. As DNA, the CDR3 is TGTGCCAGCAGCGCTCGGCGGGGAGCAAAAACCAGGGAGCTGTTTTTT.

The chain's CDR3 is CASSFGGGSGYTDTQYF. CDR3 nucleotides: TGTGCCAGCAGTTTTGGGGGTGGTAGCGGATACACAGATACGCAGTATTTT. V gene TRBV6-6 combines with J gene TRBJ2-3, with D possibly being TRBD2 (6 bases). CDR3 length: 17 amino acids. The V end was cut by 4 bases, the J end by 2 bases, with 19 bases between. From germline, CDR1 is MNHNY and CDR2 SVGAGI (reference sequence).

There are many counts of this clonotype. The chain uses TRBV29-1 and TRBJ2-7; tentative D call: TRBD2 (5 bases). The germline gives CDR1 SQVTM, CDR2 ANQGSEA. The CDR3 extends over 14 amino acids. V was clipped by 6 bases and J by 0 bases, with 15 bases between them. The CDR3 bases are TGCAGCGTCCCCGAGCGGACCTACTCCTACGAGCAGTACTTC. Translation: CSVPERTYSYEQYF.

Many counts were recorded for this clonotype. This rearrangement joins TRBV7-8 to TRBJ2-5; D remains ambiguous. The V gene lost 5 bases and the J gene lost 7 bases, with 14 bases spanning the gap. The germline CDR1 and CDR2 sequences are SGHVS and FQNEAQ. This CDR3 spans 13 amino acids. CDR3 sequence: CASSPEQWGTQYF. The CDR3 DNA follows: TGTGCCAGCAGCCCAGAACAGTGGGGGACCCAGTACTTC.

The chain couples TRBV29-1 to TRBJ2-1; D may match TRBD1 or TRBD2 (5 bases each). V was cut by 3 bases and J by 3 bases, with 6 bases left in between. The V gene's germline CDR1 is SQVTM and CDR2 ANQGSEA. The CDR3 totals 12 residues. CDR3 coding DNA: TGCAGCGTTGAGGGGGACTACAATGAGCAGTTCTTC. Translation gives CSVEGDYNEQFF.

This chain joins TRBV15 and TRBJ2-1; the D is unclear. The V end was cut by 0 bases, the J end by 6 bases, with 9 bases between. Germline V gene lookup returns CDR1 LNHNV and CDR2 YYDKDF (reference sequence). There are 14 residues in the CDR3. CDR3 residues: CATSRDLAGNEQFF. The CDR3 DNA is TGTGCCACCAGCAGAGATCTCGCAGGCAATGAGCAGTTCTTC.

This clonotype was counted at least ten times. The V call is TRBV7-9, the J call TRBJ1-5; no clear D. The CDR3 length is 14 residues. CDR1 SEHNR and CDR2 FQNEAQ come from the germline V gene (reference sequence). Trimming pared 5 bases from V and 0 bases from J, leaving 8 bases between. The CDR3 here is CASSLASSNQPQHF. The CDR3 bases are TGTGCCAGCAGCCTGGCGAGTAGCAATCAGCCCCAGCATTTT.

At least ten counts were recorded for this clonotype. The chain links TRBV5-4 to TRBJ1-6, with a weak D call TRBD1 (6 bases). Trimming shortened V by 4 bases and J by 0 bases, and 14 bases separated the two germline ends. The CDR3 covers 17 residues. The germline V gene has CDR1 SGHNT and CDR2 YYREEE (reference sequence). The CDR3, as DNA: TGTGCCAGCAGCATGCCAGGGGTCAGCTCCTATAATTCACCCCTCCACTTT. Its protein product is CASSMPGVSSYNSPLHF.

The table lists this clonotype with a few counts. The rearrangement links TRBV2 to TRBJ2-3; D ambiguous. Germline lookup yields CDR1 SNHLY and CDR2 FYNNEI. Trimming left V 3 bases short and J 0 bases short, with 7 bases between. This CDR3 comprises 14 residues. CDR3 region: CASSEFPSTDTQYF. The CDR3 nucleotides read TGTGCCAGCAGTGAGTTCCCAAGCACAGATACGCAGTATTTT.

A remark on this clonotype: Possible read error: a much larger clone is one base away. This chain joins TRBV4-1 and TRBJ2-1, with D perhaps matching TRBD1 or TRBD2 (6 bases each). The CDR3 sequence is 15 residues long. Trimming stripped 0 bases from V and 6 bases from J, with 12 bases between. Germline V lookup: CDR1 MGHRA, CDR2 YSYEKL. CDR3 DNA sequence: TGCGCCAGCAGCCAAGATCCGGGGGCACGCAATGAGCAGTTCTTC. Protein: CASSQDPGARNEQFF.

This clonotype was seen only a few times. For the CDR3, the DNA is TGTGCCAGCAGCCCCCCCGAGGGCCCCAGTATGAATGAGCAGTTCTTC. It is translated as CASSPPEGPSMNEQFF. The rearrangement uses TRBV11-1 and TRBJ2-1; the D gene is possibly TRBD2 (5 bases). Trimming shortened V by 5 bases and J by 7 bases, and 21 bases separated the two germline ends. Germline CDR1 SGHAT, CDR2 FQDESV (reference sequence). The CDR3 is 16 amino acids.

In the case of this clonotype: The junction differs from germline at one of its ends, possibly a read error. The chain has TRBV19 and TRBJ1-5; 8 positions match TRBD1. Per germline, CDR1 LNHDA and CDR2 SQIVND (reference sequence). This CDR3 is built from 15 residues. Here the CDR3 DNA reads TGTGCCAGTAGTCCCCGGACAGGGAGCAATAAGCCCCAGCATTTT. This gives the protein CASSPRTGSNKPQHF.